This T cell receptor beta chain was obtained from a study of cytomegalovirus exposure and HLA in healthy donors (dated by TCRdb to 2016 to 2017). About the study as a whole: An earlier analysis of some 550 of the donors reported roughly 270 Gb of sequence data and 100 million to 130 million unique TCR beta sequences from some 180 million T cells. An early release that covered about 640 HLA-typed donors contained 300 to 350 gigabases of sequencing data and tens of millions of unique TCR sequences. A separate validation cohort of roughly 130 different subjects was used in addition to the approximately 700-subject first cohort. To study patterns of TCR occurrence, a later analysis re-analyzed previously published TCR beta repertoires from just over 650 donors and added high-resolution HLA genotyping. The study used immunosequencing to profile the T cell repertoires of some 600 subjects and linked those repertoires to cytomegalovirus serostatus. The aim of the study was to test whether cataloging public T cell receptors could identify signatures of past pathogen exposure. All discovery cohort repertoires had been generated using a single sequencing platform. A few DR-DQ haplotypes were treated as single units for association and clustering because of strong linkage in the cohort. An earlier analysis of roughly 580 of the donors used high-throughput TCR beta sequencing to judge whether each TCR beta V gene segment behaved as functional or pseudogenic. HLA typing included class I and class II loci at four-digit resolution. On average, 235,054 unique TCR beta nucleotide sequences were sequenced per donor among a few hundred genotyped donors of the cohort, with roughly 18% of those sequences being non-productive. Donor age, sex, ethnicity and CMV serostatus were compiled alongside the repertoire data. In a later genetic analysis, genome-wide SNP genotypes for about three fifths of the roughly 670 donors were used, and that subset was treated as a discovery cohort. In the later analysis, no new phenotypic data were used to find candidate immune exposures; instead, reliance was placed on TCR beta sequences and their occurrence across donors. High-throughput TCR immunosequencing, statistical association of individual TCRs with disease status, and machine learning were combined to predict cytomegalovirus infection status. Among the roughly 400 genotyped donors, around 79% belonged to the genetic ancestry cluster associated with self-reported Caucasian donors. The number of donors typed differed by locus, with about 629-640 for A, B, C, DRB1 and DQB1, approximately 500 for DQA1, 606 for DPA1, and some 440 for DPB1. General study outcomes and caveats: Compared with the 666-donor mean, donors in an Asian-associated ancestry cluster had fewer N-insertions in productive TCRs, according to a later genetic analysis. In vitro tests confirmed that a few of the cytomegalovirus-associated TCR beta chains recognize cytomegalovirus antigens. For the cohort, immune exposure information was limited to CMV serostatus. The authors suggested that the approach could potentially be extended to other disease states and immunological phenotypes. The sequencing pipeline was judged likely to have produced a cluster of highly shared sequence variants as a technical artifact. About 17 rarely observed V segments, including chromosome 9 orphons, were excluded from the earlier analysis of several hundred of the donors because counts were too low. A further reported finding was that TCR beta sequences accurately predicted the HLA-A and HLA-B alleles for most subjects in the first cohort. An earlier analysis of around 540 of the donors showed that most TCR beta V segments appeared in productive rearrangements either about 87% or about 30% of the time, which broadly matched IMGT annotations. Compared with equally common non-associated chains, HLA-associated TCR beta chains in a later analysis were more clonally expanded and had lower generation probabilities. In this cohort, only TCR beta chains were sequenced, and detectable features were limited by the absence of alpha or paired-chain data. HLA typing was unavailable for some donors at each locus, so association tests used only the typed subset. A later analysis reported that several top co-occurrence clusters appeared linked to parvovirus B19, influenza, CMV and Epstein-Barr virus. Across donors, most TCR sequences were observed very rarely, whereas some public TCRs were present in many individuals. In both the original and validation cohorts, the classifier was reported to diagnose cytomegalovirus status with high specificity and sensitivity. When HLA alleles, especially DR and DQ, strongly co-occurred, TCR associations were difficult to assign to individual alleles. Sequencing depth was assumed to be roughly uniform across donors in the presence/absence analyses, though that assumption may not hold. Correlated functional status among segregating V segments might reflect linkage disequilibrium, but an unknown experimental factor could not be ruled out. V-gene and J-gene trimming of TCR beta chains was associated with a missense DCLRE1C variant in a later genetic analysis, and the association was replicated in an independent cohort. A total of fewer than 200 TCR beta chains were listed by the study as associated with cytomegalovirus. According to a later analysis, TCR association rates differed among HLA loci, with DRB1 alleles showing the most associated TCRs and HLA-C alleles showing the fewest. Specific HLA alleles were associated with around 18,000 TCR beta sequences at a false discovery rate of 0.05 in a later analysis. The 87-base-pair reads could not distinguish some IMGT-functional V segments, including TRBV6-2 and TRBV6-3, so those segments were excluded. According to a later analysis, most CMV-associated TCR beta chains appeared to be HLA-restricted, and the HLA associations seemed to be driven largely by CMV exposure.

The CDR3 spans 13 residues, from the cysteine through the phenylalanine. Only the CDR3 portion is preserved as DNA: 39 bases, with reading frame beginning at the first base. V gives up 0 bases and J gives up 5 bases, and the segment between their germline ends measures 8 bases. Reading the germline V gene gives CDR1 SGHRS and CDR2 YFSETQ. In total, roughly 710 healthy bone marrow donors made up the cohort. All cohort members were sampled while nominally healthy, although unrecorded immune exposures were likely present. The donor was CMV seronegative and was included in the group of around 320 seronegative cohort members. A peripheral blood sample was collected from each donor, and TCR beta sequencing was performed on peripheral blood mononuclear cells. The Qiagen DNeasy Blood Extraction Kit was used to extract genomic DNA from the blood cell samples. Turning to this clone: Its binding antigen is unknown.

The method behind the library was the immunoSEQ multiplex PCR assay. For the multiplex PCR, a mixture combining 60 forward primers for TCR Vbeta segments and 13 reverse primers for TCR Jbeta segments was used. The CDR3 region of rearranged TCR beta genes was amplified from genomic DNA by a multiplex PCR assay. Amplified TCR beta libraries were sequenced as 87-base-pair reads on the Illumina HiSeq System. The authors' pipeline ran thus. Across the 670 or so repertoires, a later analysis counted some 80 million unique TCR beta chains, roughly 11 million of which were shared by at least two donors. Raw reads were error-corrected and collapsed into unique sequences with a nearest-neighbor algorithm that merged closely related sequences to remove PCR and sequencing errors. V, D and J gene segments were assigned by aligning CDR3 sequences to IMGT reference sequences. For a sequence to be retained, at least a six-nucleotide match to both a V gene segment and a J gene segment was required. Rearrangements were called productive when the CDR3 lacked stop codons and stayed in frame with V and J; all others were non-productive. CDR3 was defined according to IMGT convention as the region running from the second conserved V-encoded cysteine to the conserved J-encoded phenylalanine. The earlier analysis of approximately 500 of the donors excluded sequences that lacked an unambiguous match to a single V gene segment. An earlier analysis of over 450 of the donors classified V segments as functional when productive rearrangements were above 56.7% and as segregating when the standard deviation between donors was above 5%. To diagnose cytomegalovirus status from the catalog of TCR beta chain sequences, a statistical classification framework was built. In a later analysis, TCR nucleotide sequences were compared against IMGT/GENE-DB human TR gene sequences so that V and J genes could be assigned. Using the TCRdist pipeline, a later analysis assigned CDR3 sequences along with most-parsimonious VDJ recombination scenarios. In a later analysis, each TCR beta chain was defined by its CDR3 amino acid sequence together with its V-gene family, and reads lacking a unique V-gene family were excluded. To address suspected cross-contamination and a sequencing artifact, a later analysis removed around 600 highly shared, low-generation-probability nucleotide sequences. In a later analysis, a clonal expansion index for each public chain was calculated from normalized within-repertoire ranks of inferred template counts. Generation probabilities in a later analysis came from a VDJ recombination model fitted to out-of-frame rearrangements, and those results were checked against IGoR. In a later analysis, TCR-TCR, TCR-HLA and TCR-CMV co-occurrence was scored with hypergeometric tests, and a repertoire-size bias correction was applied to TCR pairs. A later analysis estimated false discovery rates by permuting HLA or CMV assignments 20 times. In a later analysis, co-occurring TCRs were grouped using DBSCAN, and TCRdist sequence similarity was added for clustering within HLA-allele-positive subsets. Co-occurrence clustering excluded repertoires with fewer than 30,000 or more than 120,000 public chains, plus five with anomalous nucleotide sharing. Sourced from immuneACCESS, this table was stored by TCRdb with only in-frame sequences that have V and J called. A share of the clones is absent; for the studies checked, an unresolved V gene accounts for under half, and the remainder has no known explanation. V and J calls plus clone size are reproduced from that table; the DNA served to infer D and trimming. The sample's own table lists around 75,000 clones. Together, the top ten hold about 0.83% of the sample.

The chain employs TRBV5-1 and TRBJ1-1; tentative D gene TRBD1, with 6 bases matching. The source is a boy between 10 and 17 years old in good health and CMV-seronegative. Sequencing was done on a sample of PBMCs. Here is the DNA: TGCGCCAGCAGCTTGGACAGGGTTACTGAAGCTTTCTTT. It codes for CASSLDRVTEAFF.